The 17 T cell receptor beta chains below come from one sample, sequenced in a study of persistence of HIV-infected CD4 T cells. Nonspecific anti-CD3/anti-CD28 bead stimulation represents the broad CD4+ T cell repertoire. Sorting of responding CD4+ T cells relied on upregulated CD40 ligand together with CD69. No antigens are known for them. The immunoSEQ assay was version 4, run in survey mode. The protocol was immunoSEQ multiplex PCR, while the TCRdb copy is restricted to in-frame clones and leaves out a portion. The data contain tens of thousands of clones, about 87% of them singletons. The sample in question was CD4+ T cells sorted from PBMCs after roughly 18-hour stimulation, obtained from a patient who received antiretroviral therapy. The receptor source for this set is an adult man with HIV who was CMV-seropositive.

With respect to this clone: The sample contains more than one DNA sequence encoding this CDR3. This chain links TRBV19 with TRBJ1-2; D might be TRBD1 (6 bases). V dropped 6 bases and J dropped 2 bases, with 7 bases sitting between them. CDR1 and CDR2 (germline): LNHDA, SQIVND (reference sequence). This CDR3 spans 12 amino acids. CDR3 nucleotides: TGTGCCAGTAGACAGGGAAACTATGGCTACACCTTC. Amino acid sequence: CASRQGNYGYTF.

This sequence joins TRBV14 and TRBJ2-2; tentative D call: TRBD1 (5 bases). There are 16 residues in the CDR3. Germline CDR1 SGHDN, CDR2 FVKESK. The ends were cut back, 3 bases at V and 0 bases at J, with 11 bases in the middle. The CDR3 DNA reads TGTGCCAGCAGCCATCTGGGGCGATCGAACACCGGGGAGCTGTTTTTT. Protein product: CASSHLGRSNTGELFF.

The chain links TRBV3-1 (or the pseudogene TRBV3-2) to TRBJ1-5; possible D gene TRBD1, 5 bases. Trimming cost V 0 bases and J 2 bases, with 14 bases left between them. In germline, CDR1 is LGHDT, CDR2 YNNKEL (reference sequence). The CDR3 sequence is 17 residues long. The CDR3 reads CASSQDFGGRGNQPQHF. CDR3 bases: TGTGCCAGCAGCCAAGATTTCGGGGGTAGAGGCAATCAGCCCCAGCATTTT.

This sequence joins TRBV6-1 and TRBJ1-2; weak D call: TRBD1 (6 bases). CDR1 MNHNS and CDR2 SASEGT come from the germline V gene. This CDR3 is 14 amino acids long. The V end was cut by 0 bases, the J end by 6 bases, with 11 bases between. The CDR3 coding sequence is TGTGCCAGCAGTGAAGCGGCGGGGGCAAATGGCTACACCTTC. This codes for CASSEAAGANGYTF.

The chain is built from TRBV2 and TRBJ2-3; D call uncertain. V gave up 7 bases and J gave up 2 bases, with 10 bases separating them. The CDR3 is made up of 13 amino acids. Germline values: CDR1 SNHLY, CDR2 FYNNEI. CDR3 residues: CASNIRSTDTQYF. CDR3 in DNA: TGTGCCAGCAACATTAGGTCCACAGATACGCAGTATTTT.

The rearrangement uses TRBV10-1 and TRBJ1-2, with TRBD1 identical over 8 bases. Trimming at V came to 6 bases and at J to 8 bases, leaving 8 bases not matched to a gene. Germline V CDR1 and CDR2: WNHNN, SYGVQD (reference sequence). CDR3 length: 13 residues. CDR3 residues: CASSADRARGYTF. CDR3 DNA: TGCGCCAGCAGCGCGGACAGGGCAAGAGGCTACACCTTC.

The sample holds a few counts of this clone. The chain is built from TRBV14 and TRBJ2-1; TRBD1 aligns across 10 bases. The V and J ends lost 4 bases and 7 bases, in that order; junction bases with no gene match: 7. CDR3 length: 15 amino acids. Germline loops: CDR1 SGHDN, CDR2 FVKESK. The CDR3 is CASSPYDRGPNEQFF. CDR3 DNA: TGTGCCAGCAGCCCGTACGACAGGGGGCCGAATGAGCAGTTCTTC.

This chain connects TRBV5-1 to TRBJ2-7; 11 bases are a match to TRBD2. The trim removed 1 base at V and 6 bases at J, leaving 6 bases unmatched. CDR3 length equals 15 residues. Germline loops: CDR1 SGHRS, CDR2 YFSETQ. The CDR3 bases are TGCGCCAGCAGCTTGTCGACTAGCGGGACTCGCGAGCAGTACTTC. Its protein is CASSLSTSGTREQYF.

As concerns this clone: This CDR3 is also generated by other DNA sequences in the sample. The chain is built from TRBV6-6 and TRBJ2-7; D gene ambiguous. Germline CDR1 and CDR2: MNHNY and SVGAGI (reference sequence). The CDR3 has 13 residues. Trimming removed 0 bases at V and 3 bases at J, with 6 bases between. This CDR3 reads CASSYSGSYEQYF. The CDR3, as DNA: TGTGCCAGCAGTTACTCAGGCAGCTACGAGCAGTACTTC.

This chain connects TRBV7-2 to TRBJ1-6; the D gene is possibly TRBD1 (5 bases). Germline CDR1 SGHTA, CDR2 FQGNSA. Trimming took off 5 bases at V and 7 bases at J, with 12 bases between the two ends. CDR3 length equals 14 residues. The CDR3 DNA reads TGTGCCAGCAGCCCTTCGGGGGAAAATTCACCCCTCCACTTT. It specifies CASSPSGENSPLHF.

The chain recombines TRBV5-4 with TRBJ2-7; D gene uncertain. Germline values: CDR1 SGHNT, CDR2 YYREEE (reference sequence). The CDR3 runs 13 residues. V lost 4 bases and J lost 5, with 13 bases in between. The CDR3 spells CASSPNLGNEQYF. CDR3 DNA: TGTGCCAGCAGCCCGAACCTAGGTAACGAGCAGTACTTC.

The CDR3 loop is CASSLARFSGNTIYF. CDR3 nucleotide sequence: TGTGCCAGCAGCTTAGCGCGGTTTTCTGGAAACACCATATATTTT. The chain recombines TRBV7-2 with TRBJ1-3, with D hard to call. The germline V and J ends were trimmed by 0 bases and 1 base, with 7 bases remaining between them. This CDR3 region has 15 residues. Germline-derived CDR1 and CDR2 are SGHTA and FQGNSA.

The chain recombines TRBV15 with TRBJ1-2; 7 positions match TRBD1. From germline, CDR1 is LNHNV and CDR2 YYDKDF (reference sequence). The CDR3 extends over 15 amino acids. J was trimmed by 4 bases and V by 3 bases; bases with no gene match: 8. The CDR3 loop is CATSSGQGVFYGYTF. CDR3 in DNA: TGTGCCACCAGCAGTGGGCAGGGGGTCTTCTATGGCTACACCTTC.

The chain is built from TRBV24-1 and TRBJ2-1; no clear D gene. CDR3 length equals 11 residues. The germline V gene has CDR1 KGHDR and CDR2 SFDVKD. V lost 0 bases, J lost 12 bases, and 5 bases lay in between. CDR3 in amino acids: CATSDLKGQFF. The CDR3 region has the DNA TGTGCCACCAGTGATTTGAAAGGGCAGTTCTTC.

The V call is TRBV19, the J call TRBJ1-2, with a weak D call TRBD1 (5 bases). CDR1 is LNHDA, CDR2 SQIVND, per germline (reference sequence). CDR3 length: 15 residues. V was trimmed by 7 bases and J by 6 bases, leaving 21 bases between them. The CDR3 reads CASNHGDSRRHGYTF. DNA of the CDR3: TGTGCCAGTAATCATGGGGACTCACGGAGGCATGGCTACACCTTC.

This chain uses TRBV2 with TRBJ2-6; D unclear. Trimming removed 6 bases from V and 0 bases from J, with 6 bases in between. Germline-derived CDR1 and CDR2 are SNHLY and FYNNEI. The CDR3 has 14 amino acids. The CDR3 protein is CASRYLSGANVLTF. CDR3 bases: TGTGCCAGCAGGTATCTCTCTGGGGCCAACGTCCTGACTTTC.

V and J are TRBV6-5 and TRBJ1-2, with D possibly TRBD1 on 5 matching bases. Trimming took 10 bases from V and 3 from J, leaving 15 bases between them. CDR1 and CDR2 from the germline V gene are MNHEY and SVGAGI. This CDR3 has 13 residues. The DNA of the CDR3 is TGTGCCACCAATAGAAGGGGCTACTATGGCTACACCTTC. Protein product: CATNRRGYYGYTF.